The 4 T cell receptor beta chains listed next were all sequenced from one sample in a study of T cell responses to AZD1222 COVID-19 vaccine. Here immunoSEQ multiplex PCR was the method, and the copy in TCRdb shows in-frame clones only, minus some. The sample lists over 100,000 clones, 90% occurring once. Specimen: peripheral blood, collected on day 0 of AZD1222 vaccination. The source is an adult in good health.

The chain combines TRBV7-9 with TRBJ2-5, with 8 bases identical to TRBD2. The trim removed 3 bases at V and 4 bases at J, leaving 7 bases unmatched. This CDR3 has 15 amino acids. CDR1 SEHNR and CDR2 FQNEAQ come from the germline V gene (reference sequence). The chain's CDR3 is CASSFGRGRAETQYF. The CDR3 DNA reads TGTGCCAGCAGCTTCGGGAGGGGGAGGGCAGAGACCCAGTACTTC.

This chain connects TRBV28 to TRBJ2-3, with D maybe TRBD1 (6 bases). The CDR3 loop spans 16 amino acids. Germline V gene sequence: CDR1 MDHEN, CDR2 SYDVKM. Trimming pared 5 bases from V and 1 base from J, leaving 16 bases between. DNA for the CDR3: TGTGCCAGCAGTGCCCAACAGGGTCCGGGCACAGATACGCAGTATTTT. This codes for CASSAQQGPGTDTQYF.

J is TRBJ2-7 and V is TRBV28; 12 bases are a match to TRBD2. This CDR3 is 16 amino acids long. Germline values: CDR1 MDHEN, CDR2 SYDVKM. V was pared by 5 bases and J by 4 bases, with 9 bases of the junction left unmatched. Written as DNA, the CDR3 is TGTGCCAGCAGTCCAGGGACTAGCGGGTTCCAGTACGAGCAGTACTTC. Protein: CASSPGTSGFQYEQYF.

The V call is TRBV5-4, the J call TRBJ2-3, with 9 positions matching TRBD2. Germline loops: CDR1 SGHNT, CDR2 YYREEE (reference sequence). The CDR3 contains 14 residues. The trim removed 1 base at V and 10 bases at J, leaving 7 bases unmatched. Here the CDR3 reads CASSLSGGPSSQYF. The CDR3 nucleotides are TGTGCCAGCAGCTTGAGCGGGGGGCCGTCCTCGCAGTATTTT.